The T cell receptor beta chain described here comes from a study of neurological immune-mediated disorders. Study-level results: The absence of any CDR3 amino acid sequence shared by expanded clones across subjects suggests that repertoires were private in all groups.

Documented time point: longitudinal time-point 1 (baseline). The cDNA came from 5'RACE with 10-nucleotide random UMIs. Per sequencing run, 15-18 subjects together gave over 180 million TCR-beta sequences. A single record per CDR3 protein comes from TCRdb applying MiXCR to the 5' RACE reads. This table holds 71,000 or so distinct CDR3 sequences, approximately 13% found once. This clonotype showed up many times. What it binds is unknown. V was cut by 3 bases and J by 2 bases, with 12 bases left in between. The CDR3 length is 14 residues. CDR1 is SGDLS, CDR2 YYNGEE, per germline. The sequence was collected from a female donor with HTLV-1-associated myelopathy (HAM/TSP). The sequenced material came from PBMCs. The chain uses TRBV9 and TRBJ2-7; D might be TRBD1 (5 bases). CDR3 residues: CASSGTLRAYEQYF. In DNA form, the CDR3 reads TGTGCCAGCAGCGGGACATTGAGAGCCTACGAGCAGTACTTC.